A selection of T cell receptor beta chains follows, all from one sample in a study of cytomegalovirus exposure and HLA in healthy donors. Repertoires were generated with immunoSEQ multiplex PCR, while TCRdb's copy carries only in-frame clones and drops some. The sample has fewer than 120,000 clones; less than 85% are singletons. The sequenced sample consisted of PBMCs. Every receptor here comes from a man aged 30-40 years in good health and CMV-seropositive. CDR3s include the opening cysteine and the closing phenylalanine or tryptophan. Fields, in order: D gene, V gene, J gene, clone size, CDR3 DNA, CDR3 protein. D genes are given only for firm matches. The listing skips clone size in some rows; elsewhere it reads once, few, many or a size class.

D: TRBD1; V: TRBV30; J: TRBJ1-6; size: few; DNA: TGTGCCTGGAGCCTGAGGACAGGGGCGGCTTCACCCCTCCACTTT; CDR3: CAWSLRTGAASPLHF
D: NA; V: TRBV7-7; J: TRBJ1-2; size: NA; DNA: TGTGCTAGCAGCTCCAGGGTTGGCTACACCTTC; CDR3: CASSSRVGYTF
D: TRBD2; V: TRBV6-5; J: TRBJ2-2; size: NA; DNA: TGTGCCAGCAGTTACTGGGGCGGGGGGCTCACCGGGGAGCTGTTTTTT; CDR3: CASSYWGGGLTGELFF
D: NA; V: TRBV27; J: TRBJ1-4; size: NA; DNA: TGTGCCAGCAGTTTCCGGGGGAGTAATGAAAAACTGTTTTTT; CDR3: CASSFRGSNEKLFF
D: NA; V: TRBV6-1; J: TRBJ2-7; size: NA; DNA: TGTGCCAGCAGTGAAGCGGTTGGCTTCTACGAGCAGTACTTC; CDR3: CASSEAVGFYEQYF
D: NA; V: TRBV11-2; J: TRBJ2-7; size: NA; DNA: TGTGCCAGCAGCGTGCAAGGGGGTCCAGGGTACGAGCAGTACTTC; CDR3: CASSVQGGPGYEQYF
D: TRBD1; V: TRBV5-1; J: TRBJ1-2; size: NA; DNA: TGCGCCAGCAGCGATCTACAGGGGACCCTCTATGGCTACACCTTC; CDR3: CASSDLQGTLYGYTF
D: TRBD1; V: TRBV6-5; J: TRBJ2-5; size: few; DNA: TGTGCCAGCAGTTACGAGGGGGCCCCAGAGACCCAGTACTTC; CDR3: CASSYEGAPETQYF
D: TRBD2; V: TRBV27; J: TRBJ2-5; size: NA; DNA: TGTGCCAGCAGTTTAGGGGGGGATGGGGAGACCCAGTACTTC; CDR3: CASSLGGDGETQYF
D: TRBD2; V: TRBV5-4; J: TRBJ2-3; size: NA; DNA: TGTGCCAGCAGCCACCTAACTAGCGGGGTTATAGATACGCAGTATTTT; CDR3: CASSHLTSGVIDTQYF
D: TRBD2; V: TRBV27; J: TRBJ2-1; size: NA; DNA: TGTGCCAGCAGTTTATCCCCACTAGCGGGGAGAGAGCAGTTCTTC; CDR3: CASSLSPLAGREQFF
D: TRBD1; V: TRBV29-1; J: TRBJ2-7; size: NA; DNA: TGCAGCGTGGGACGATATACAGGGGACTACGAGCAGTACTTC; CDR3: CSVGRYTGDYEQYF
D: NA; V: TRBV4-2; J: TRBJ1-2; size: NA; DNA: TGTGCCAGCAGCCAAGATTCAGGTGGTTATGGCTACACCTTC; CDR3: CASSQDSGGYGYTF
D: TRBD2; V: TRBV4-3; J: TRBJ2-1; size: NA; DNA: TGCGCCAGCAGCCAAGAGTCTAGCGGGGGGGCTTATGAGCAGTTCTTC; CDR3: CASSQESSGGAYEQFF
D: TRBD2; V: TRBV28; J: TRBJ2-7; size: NA; DNA: TGTGCCAGCACCCCAGGAGGACTAGCGGGGGGGCACTACGAGCAGTACTTC; CDR3: CASTPGGLAGGHYEQYF
D: TRBD2; V: TRBV5-8; J: TRBJ2-7; size: once; DNA: TGTGCCAGCACCAAGCGGGGAAACTACGAGCAGTACTTC; CDR3: CASTKRGNYEQYF
D: TRBD2; V: TRBV4-1; J: TRBJ2-1; size: NA; DNA: TGCGCCAGCAGCCACAACACACTAGCGGGGGTTAACAATGAGCAGTTCTTC; CDR3: CASSHNTLAGVNNEQFF
D: TRBD1; V: TRBV2; J: TRBJ2-1; size: NA; DNA: TGTGCCAGCAGTGAAGCGAGGACAGGTGATGTCAATGAGCAGTTCTTC; CDR3: CASSEARTGDVNEQFF
D: NA; V: TRBV2; J: TRBJ1-5; size: NA; DNA: TGTGCCAGCAGTGAACGACACTCTAATCAGCCCCAGCATTTT; CDR3: CASSERHSNQPQHF
D: NA; V: TRBV28; J: TRBJ2-5; size: few; DNA: TGTGCCAGCCACGGCTGGCGGGGTCAAGAGACCCAGTACTTC; CDR3: CASHGWRGQETQYF
D: TRBD2; V: TRBV18; J: TRBJ2-1; size: NA; DNA: TGTGCCAGCTCACCACTCTCCGGGGGGGGGTTTAATGAGCAGTTCTTC; CDR3: CASSPLSGGGFNEQFF
D: NA; V: TRBV9; J: TRBJ2-1; size: few; DNA: TGTGCCAGCAGCGTAGCCCAAATCGGGACTCTCAGTTACAATGAGCAGTTCTTC; CDR3: CASSVAQIGTLSYNEQFF
D: NA; V: TRBV19; J: TRBJ1-3; size: NA; DNA: TGTGCCAGTAGTACGAGATCGGACAGCAGAAACACCATATATTTT; CDR3: CASSTRSDSRNTIYF
D: NA; V: TRBV28; J: TRBJ2-5; size: NA; DNA: TGTGCCAGCAGCCAGACTAGATCGGGGGAGCAGTACTTC; CDR3: CASSQTRSGEQYF